Each of the 18 T cell receptor beta chains below was sequenced from the same sample in a study of blood T cell repertoires in COVID-19. Here immunoSEQ multiplex PCR was the method, and the copy in TCRdb shows in-frame clones only, minus some. Of about 190,000 clones in the sample, 65% to 90% were seen once. The sequencing sample was made of PBMCs or T cells enriched from blood (not recorded which). These receptors were collected from a woman aged 55-69 years with acute COVID-19.

The CDR3 loop is CASSQPGGGEGYTF. DNA for the CDR3: TGCGCCAGCAGCCAGCCCGGTGGGGGGGAAGGCTACACCTTC. The rearrangement joins TRBV4-3 to TRBJ1-2, with D possibly matching TRBD1 (5 bases). The V and J ends lost 3 bases and 8 bases respectively, with 16 bases between them. CDR3 size: 14 residues. Germline CDR1 LGHNA, CDR2 YSLEER.

The CDR3 DNA reads TGCGCCAGCAGTGAAGGCACTAGCGGGAAAAAGACCCAGTACTTC. Its protein is CASSEGTSGKKTQYF. The chain joins TRBV10-1 to TRBJ2-5, with TRBD2 identical over 10 bases. The germline V gene has CDR1 WNHNN and CDR2 SYGVQD (reference sequence). The CDR3 is 15 residues long. With V trimmed by 3 bases and J by 6 bases, 7 bases remained unmatched.

For the CDR3, the DNA is TGTGCCAGCAGGGACACAGGGAACACTGAAGCTTTCTTT. This translates into CASRDTGNTEAFF. V gene TRBV6-4 combines with J gene TRBJ1-1; D might be TRBD1 (5 bases). Trimming removed 6 bases at V and 1 base at J, with 9 bases between. Germline CDR1 is MRHNA and CDR2 is SNTAGT. The CDR3 runs to 13 residues.

V usage is TRBV6-5 and J usage is TRBJ1-1; possibly TRBD1 for D (6 bases). The V gene lost 7 bases and the J gene lost 6 bases, with 18 bases spanning the gap. The CDR3 loop spans 14 amino acids. In germline, CDR1 is MNHEY, CDR2 SVGAGI. Written as DNA, the CDR3 is TGTGCCAGCAACGCTCGGGACAATGTTCCTGAAGCTTTCTTT. Amino acid sequence: CASNARDNVPEAFF.

The chain couples TRBV3-1 (or the pseudogene TRBV3-2) to TRBJ2-7, with a tentative D call TRBD1 (6 bases). The germline V and J ends were trimmed by 4 bases and 1 base, with 14 bases remaining between them. Germline V gene data show CDR1 as LGHDT and CDR2 as YNNKEL (reference sequence). This CDR3 comprises 15 residues. The CDR3 reads CASSPSWTASYEQYF. The CDR3, as DNA: TGTGCCAGCAGCCCATCCTGGACAGCATCCTACGAGCAGTACTTC.

J is TRBJ1-1 and V is TRBV18; no firm D call. This CDR3 is built from 15 residues. Germline V lookup: CDR1 KGHSH, CDR2 LQKENI. V was shortened by 3 bases and J by 8 bases, with 19 bases between the two germline ends. The CDR3 region is CASSPKGGPDQEAFF. The CDR3 DNA reads as TGTGCCAGCTCACCTAAAGGAGGTCCGGACCAAGAAGCTTTCTTT.

The rearrangement joins TRBV5-1 to TRBJ1-2; a weak D match, TRBD1 (6 bases). The CDR3 loop spans 14 amino acids. V lost 4 bases, J lost 6 bases, and 16 bases lay in between. CDR1 and CDR2 (germline): SGHRS, YFSETQ. CDR3 residues: CASSPDRSRDGYTF. In DNA, the CDR3 is TGCGCCAGCAGCCCAGACAGGAGTCGCGATGGCTACACCTTC. The whole variable domain, remainder taken from reference TRBV5-1 and TRBJ1-2, is KAGVTQTPRYLIKTRGQQVTLSCSPISGHRSVSWYQQTPGQGLQFLFEYFSETQRNKGNFPGRFSGRQFSNSRSEMNVSTLELGDSALYLCASSPDRSRDGYTFGSGTRLTVV.

The gene calls are TRBV18 and TRBJ2-7; weak D call: TRBD2 (7 bases). V lost 3 bases, J lost 0 bases, and 12 bases lay in between. Germline V gives CDR1 KGHSH, CDR2 LQKENI. The CDR3 is 15 amino acids. The CDR3 region has the DNA TGTGCCAGCTCACCGGGAGGGGGAAGCTCCTACGAGCAGTACTTC. It specifies CASSPGGGSSYEQYF.

The chain joins TRBV24-1 to TRBJ2-3, with D tentatively TRBD2 (5 bases). Trimming took 5 bases from V and 0 from J, leaving 14 bases between them. The CDR3 spans 16 residues. Per the germline V gene, CDR1 is KGHDR and CDR2 is SFDVKD. CDR3 in amino acids: CATSASYGVSTDTQYF. DNA of the CDR3: TGTGCCACCAGTGCCTCTTACGGGGTAAGCACAGATACGCAGTATTTT.

The V gene is TRBV6-5, the J gene TRBJ1-2; unclear D gene. This CDR3 is built from 12 residues. V was clipped by 5 bases and J by 3 bases, with 7 bases between them. The germline V gene encodes CDR1 MNHEY and CDR2 SVGAGI. The CDR3 protein is CASSTPDYGYTF. CDR3 nucleotide sequence: TGTGCCAGCAGTACTCCGGACTATGGCTACACCTTC.

The CDR3 nucleotides are TGTGCCAGCAGCCACCTGCTGGGGCCGGGCACAGATACGCAGTATTTT. It translates to CASSHLLGPGTDTQYF. V is TRBV5-6 and J is TRBJ2-3; possible D gene TRBD1, 5 bases. Germline CDR1 and CDR2: SGHDT and YYEEEE. There are 16 residues in the CDR3. The V end lost 4 bases, the J end lost 1 base, and 16 bases lay between the germline ends.

V and J are TRBV7-9 and TRBJ2-3, with TRBD1 matching 8 bases. CDR3 length equals 18 residues. V lost 1 base, J lost 3 bases, and 12 bases stayed unmatched. CDR1 and CDR2 (germline): SEHNR, FQNEAQ (reference sequence). The CDR3 reads CASSLGFIAGGKTDTQYF. In nucleotides, the CDR3 is TGTGCCAGCAGCTTAGGTTTTATCGCAGGGGGCAAGACAGATACGCAGTATTTT.

The rearrangement joins TRBV5-1 to TRBJ2-1, with 9 bases identical to TRBD1. This CDR3 has 16 residues. V was clipped by 4 bases and J by 8 bases; unmatched bases: 13. The germline V gene encodes CDR1 SGHRS and CDR2 YFSETQ. CDR3 DNA sequence: TGCGCCAGCAGCCTACAGGGACAGGGAGGAGTCGATGAGCAGTTCTTC. Amino acid sequence: CASSLQGQGGVDEQFF.

The chain combines TRBV7-2 with TRBJ2-4, with TRBD1 as a possible D gene (5 bases). The V end was cut by 5 bases, the J end by 2 bases, with 16 bases between. This CDR3 comprises 16 residues. Germline lookup yields CDR1 SGHTA and CDR2 FQGNSA. CDR3 loop: CASSPQGWITKNIQYF. DNA of the CDR3: TGTGCCAGCAGCCCGCAGGGATGGATAACCAAAAACATTCAGTACTTC. Filled out from reference TRBV7-2 and TRBJ2-4, the complete variable domain reads GAGVSQSPSNKVTEKGKDVELRCDPISGHTALYWYRQSLGQGLEFLIYFQGNSAPDKSGLPSDRFSAERTGGSVSTLTIQRTQQEDSAVYLCASSPQGWITKNIQYFGAGTRLSVL.

V is TRBV5-1 and J is TRBJ1-2; unclear D gene. The CDR3 is 14 residues long. The germline V gene has CDR1 SGHRS and CDR2 YFSETQ. Trimming pared 2 bases from V and 2 bases from J, leaving 10 bases between. The CDR3 DNA sequence: TGCGCCAGCAGCTTCGGACGGGGAAACTATGGCTACACCTTC. This translates into CASSFGRGNYGYTF.

This chain uses TRBV24-1 with TRBJ2-2; the match to TRBD1 covers 11 bases. The CDR3 has 18 amino acids. J gave up 1 base and V 3 bases, and 6 bases lay outside the gene matches. Per germline, CDR1 KGHDR and CDR2 SFDVKD. CDR3 sequence reads: CATSDAPGQGVNTGELFF. As DNA, the CDR3 is TGTGCCACCAGTGATGCTCCGGGACAGGGGGTGAACACCGGGGAGCTGTTTTTT.

The chain carries TRBV28 and TRBJ1-2, with D possibly TRBD1 on 6 matching bases. V was cut by 5 bases and J by 9 bases, with 19 bases left in between. This CDR3 has 14 amino acids. Germline CDR1 reads MDHEN; CDR2 reads SYDVKM. The CDR3 nucleotides are TGTGCCAGCAGTAATGAAAATGCCAGGGGAAGCTACACCTTC. It yields the protein CASSNENARGSYTF.

The chain couples TRBV9 to TRBJ1-3; D may be TRBD1 (5 bases). The germline V gene has CDR1 SGDLS and CDR2 YYNGEE. This CDR3 has 13 amino acids. V gave up 0 bases and J gave up 9 bases, with 10 bases separating them. In nucleotides, the CDR3 is TGTGCCAGCAGCGTAGGTCTTGGGGCCACCATATATTTT. This translates into CASSVGLGATIYF.